These 21 T cell receptor beta chains were all obtained from the same sample, sequenced in a study of T cells after yellow fever vaccination. TCRdb reprocessed the 5' RACE reads via MiXCR and lists one record per CDR3 protein. This table holds approximately 580,000 distinct CDR3 sequences, about a sixth found once. This sample comprised PBMCs, obtained 5 to 6 days after the first yellow fever vaccination. Receptor source: a man aged 18 to 29 who received the YFV17D yellow fever vaccine.

The table lists this clonotype with a few counts. This chain joins TRBV30 and TRBJ2-1; 9 bases agree with TRBD2. Germline CDR1 reads GTSNPN; CDR2 reads SVGIG (reference sequence). The CDR3 is 15 amino acids. Trimming removed 0 bases from V and 12 bases from J; junction bases left unmatched: 12. The CDR3 nucleotides are TGTGCCTGGAGTGTACGTGGCGGGGGGGGGTATAGGCAGTTCTTC. Protein sequence: CAWSVRGGGGYRQFF.

This clonotype was seen just once. This chain links TRBV9 with TRBJ1-5; unclear D gene. V lost 0 bases, J lost 10 bases, and 11 bases lay in between. CDR3 length: 13 residues. CDR1 is SGDLS and CDR2 is YYNGEE in the germline V gene. CDR3 in DNA: TGTGCCAGCAGCGTAGGGGTTCGGGAACCCCAGCATTTT. Translation: CASSVGVREPQHF.

The sample holds a few counts of this clonotype. This chain links TRBV18 with TRBJ1-2; 9 bases fit TRBD1. The V gene's germline CDR1 is KGHSH and CDR2 LQKENI. The CDR3 contains 16 residues. Trimming at V came to 3 bases and at J to 7 bases, leaving 12 bases not matched to a gene. CDR3 in amino acids: CASSPTTSGQGSGYTF. CDR3 nucleotide sequence: TGTGCCAGCTCACCTACAACATCTGGACAGGGGTCTGGCTACACCTTC.

This clonotype came up many times. The V and J genes are TRBV5-1 and TRBJ2-7, with 7 bases identical to TRBD1. This CDR3 spans 12 amino acids. The J segment lost 3 bases and the V segment lost 6 bases, leaving 3 bases of the junction unmatched. The germline CDR1 and CDR2 sequences are SGHRS and YFSETQ. The DNA of the CDR3 is TGCGCCAGCACATCAGGGGGCTACGAGCAGTACTTC. This gives the protein CASTSGGYEQYF.

This chain links TRBV7-9 with TRBJ2-7, with 7 bases fitting TRBD1. The V gene's germline CDR1 is SEHNR and CDR2 FQNEAQ (reference sequence). This CDR3 has 13 amino acids. V lost 4 bases and J lost 8; bases outside the gene matches: 8. In DNA, the CDR3 is TGTGCCAGCAGCTACCGGGACAGTAGGAAGCAGTACTTC. Translating gives CASSYRDSRKQYF.

V and J are TRBV4-1 and TRBJ1-2; TRBD1 might be the D (5 bases). CDR1 MGHRA and CDR2 YSYEKL come from the germline V gene. The CDR3 has 16 residues. V was shortened by 0 bases and J by 4 bases, with 15 bases between the two germline ends. The CDR3 DNA reads TGCGCCAGCAGCCAAGAACCCGGGACGGCCAGCTATGGCTACACCTTC. This encodes CASSQEPGTASYGYTF.

The J gene is TRBJ1-5, the V gene TRBV6-1; weak D call: TRBD1 (6 bases). The CDR3 sequence is 18 residues long. The V gene's germline CDR1 is MNHNS and CDR2 SASEGT. The V end was cut by 5 bases, the J end by 6 bases, with 26 bases between. The DNA of the CDR3 is TGTGCCAGCAGTCCTCCAATCGGACAGTCCGAGGTCGGTCAGCCCCAGCATTTT. Protein sequence: CASSPPIGQSEVGQPQHF.

CDR3 protein: CSARDRRGKEKLFF. The CDR3 DNA follows: TGCAGTGCTAGAGATCGCAGGGGGAAAGAAAAACTGTTTTTT. The chain links TRBV20-1 to TRBJ1-4, with 7 bases identical to TRBD1. This CDR3 is 14 amino acids long. Germline trimming cut 0 bases from V and 8 bases from J; bases unmatched to any gene: 6. Germline V gives CDR1 DFQATT, CDR2 SNEGSKA (reference sequence).

This chain links TRBV4-1 with TRBJ2-1, with TRBD2 as a possible D gene (6 bases). Trimming took off 3 bases at V and 7 bases at J, with 19 bases between the two ends. In germline, CDR1 is MGHRA, CDR2 YSYEKL. The CDR3 covers 16 residues. The CDR3 is CASSQEGRTSGNEQFF. The CDR3 DNA is TGCGCCAGCAGCCAGGAGGGACGGACCAGCGGTAATGAGCAGTTCTTC.

The chain recombines TRBV28 with TRBJ1-1; the D gene is possibly TRBD1 (5 bases). The length of the CDR3 is 14 residues. The V gene lost 8 bases and the J gene lost 2 bases, with 15 bases spanning the gap. Looked up from germline, CDR1 is MDHEN and CDR2 is SYDVKM. The DNA for the CDR3 is TGTGCCAGCTCTCGGGGAGGGGACAACACTGAAGCTTTCTTT. Protein: CASSRGGDNTEAFF.

The chain carries TRBV4-3 and TRBJ2-2; no clear D gene. The CDR3 loop spans 16 amino acids. Germline V gene sequence: CDR1 LGHNA, CDR2 YSLEER. V dropped 0 bases and J dropped 1 base, with 9 bases sitting between them. CDR3 sequence reads: CASSQEVLGNTGELFF. CDR3 bases: TGCGCCAGCAGCCAAGAGGTTTTGGGGAACACCGGGGAGCTGTTTTTT.

This rearrangement joins TRBV10-3 to TRBJ1-4; TRBD1 matches at 8 bases. CDR1 and CDR2 from the germline V gene are ENHRY and SYGVKD. CDR3 length equals 16 residues. V shed 3 bases and J 5 bases; nucleotides not matched to a gene: 8. As DNA, the CDR3 is TGTGCCATCAGTGATCCGACCCGGACAGGGAATGAAAAACTGTTTTTT. It specifies CAISDPTRTGNEKLFF.

The chain is built from TRBV25-1 and TRBJ2-2, with 7 positions matching TRBD1. CDR3 size: 12 residues. With 2 bases clipped from V and 9 bases from J, the junction kept 0 bases outside the gene matches. The germline CDR1 and CDR2 sequences are MGHDK and SYGVNS. Here the CDR3 DNA reads TGTGCCAGCAGTGAAAGGGGGCGGGAGCTGTTTTTT. Its translation is CASSERGRELFF.

This clonotype was detected only a few times. The chain combines TRBV12-3 or TRBV12-4 with TRBJ2-7; 7 bases are shared with TRBD2. V lost 8 bases and J lost 3; bases outside the gene matches: 7. The CDR3 is made up of 13 amino acids. CDR3 loop: CASARGGVYEQYV. CDR3 nucleotides: TGTGCCAGCGCCCGTGGGGGGGTCTACGAGCAGTACGTC.

The chain couples TRBV11-2 to TRBJ2-1; 8 bases agree with TRBD1. V shed 2 bases and J 10 bases; nucleotides not matched to a gene: 16. The CDR3 contains 17 residues. CDR1 is SGHAT and CDR2 is FQNNGV in the germline V gene. CDR3 region: CASSLFLDGQGGIEQFF. The DNA for the CDR3 is TGTGCCAGCAGCTTATTTCTTGATGGACAGGGTGGGATAGAGCAGTTCTTC.

The chain combines TRBV19 with TRBJ1-4, with TRBD1 as a possible D gene (5 bases). Germline CDR1 reads LNHDA; CDR2 reads SQIVND (reference sequence). V lost 3 bases, J lost 4 bases, and 9 bases lay in between. The CDR3 sequence is 14 residues long. CDR3 bases: TGTGCCAGTAGTATGGCAGGGATTAATGAAAAACTGTTTTTT. Translated: CASSMAGINEKLFF.

This sequence joins TRBV3-1 and TRBJ2-7; D is unclear. Trimming cost V 4 bases and J 2 bases, with 21 bases left between them. Per germline, CDR1 LGHDT and CDR2 YNNKEL (reference sequence). CDR3 length equals 17 residues. CDR3 amino acids: CASSPTPDRAVAYEQYF. CDR3 bases: TGTGCCAGCAGCCCAACCCCAGACCGGGCAGTGGCCTACGAGCAGTACTTC.

V and J are TRBV7-9 and TRBJ1-2; D not certain. Per germline, CDR1 SEHNR and CDR2 FQNEAQ (reference sequence). CDR3 length: 14 amino acids. The germline V and J ends were trimmed by 3 bases and 6 bases, with 14 bases remaining between them. The CDR3 protein is CASSFAGIRDGYTF. The DNA for the CDR3 is TGTGCCAGCAGCTTTGCGGGGATTCGGGATGGCTACACCTTC.

This clonotype occurred a few times. The chain employs TRBV4-1 and TRBJ2-1; 7 nucleotides align to TRBD1. This CDR3 is built from 15 residues. V was clipped by 4 bases and J by 9 bases; unmatched bases: 12. The germline CDR1 and CDR2 sequences are MGHRA and YSYEKL. CDR3 region: CASSPRDSLYGEQFF. CDR3 nucleotide sequence: TGCGCCAGCAGCCCCCGGGACAGTCTGTACGGTGAGCAGTTCTTC.

This sequence joins TRBV20-1 and TRBJ2-1; D unresolved. Trimming took off 0 bases at V and 6 bases at J, with 12 bases between the two ends. CDR3 length: 14 amino acids. CDR1 and CDR2 from the germline V gene are DFQATT and SNEGSKA (reference sequence). The CDR3 spells CSAREGSWANEQFF. DNA for the CDR3: TGCAGTGCTAGAGAGGGTAGCTGGGCCAATGAGCAGTTCTTC.

This rearrangement joins TRBV4-3 to TRBJ2-2; perhaps TRBD2 as D (5 bases). The germline CDR1 and CDR2 sequences are LGHNA and YSLEER. V gave up 1 base and J gave up 0 bases, with 15 bases separating them. The CDR3 totals 18 residues. CDR3 sequence reads: CASSQASGPLTNTGELFF. CDR3 DNA: TGCGCCAGCAGCCAAGCGAGCGGCCCCTTAACGAACACCGGGGAGCTGTTTTTT.